Listed below are T cell receptor beta chains from one sample, sequenced in a study of shared clonotypes between healthy human individuals. Data came from immunoSEQ multiplex PCR; TCRdb stores just in-frame clones and leaves some out. This sample yields over a million clones, of which roughly 98% are seen a single time; less than 0.55% belongs to the top ten. The sample was naive CD4+ T cells sorted from blood. The receptors stem from a man aged 25 to 40 in good health. CDR3s include the opening cysteine and the closing phenylalanine or tryptophan.

v_gene | CDR3aa
TRBV7-9 | CASSRTSGSYNEQFF
TRBV11-2 | CASSPRLAAGQETQYF
TRBV28 | CASRTSTAYGYTF
TRBV21-1 | CASRWTGGGDNEQFF
TRBV19 | CASSRREGLSYNEQFF
TRBV7-9 | CASSTGTSGSTDTQYF
TRBV28 | CASSFAGGLRAFYGYTF
TRBV19 | CASSMDRWTNYGYTF
TRBV29-1 | CSVDPGPTLTDTQYF
TRBV2 | CASRQTSGRASFTGELFF
TRBV7-8 | CASSLDRTSGNTDTQYF
TRBV5-1 | CASTFAVAGDNEQFF
TRBV11-2 | CASSFGSQETQYF
TRBV7-9 | CATQLPRELFF
TRBV19 | CASSILGGGDGETQYF
TRBV18 | CASSPLSGSSTDTQYF
TRBV10-2 | CASSEPLMQYF
TRBV6-5 | CASSPRDFSYEQYF
TRBV4-3 | CASSRSGTGGTEAFF
TRBV18 | CASSPSRIDYGYTF
TRBV5-4 | CASSLVLAGASEQFF
TRBV7-6 | CASAAGRGLYNEQFF
TRBV18 | CASSPRSPGLLFF
TRBV9 | CASSVVDATEAFF
TRBV18 | CASSISKRAGRYPAGELFF
TRBV5-4 | CASSPSGSSTDTQYF
TRBV5-1 | CASSLGPGQINYGYTF
TRBV7-9 | CASSLNRGTTEAFF
TRBV5-6 | CASSLGQPEFF
TRBV6-5 | CASRRWNTGELFF
TRBV28 | CASSPAPGLSTDTQYF
TRBV7-9 | CASSRTGPTEAFF
TRBV13 | CASSLATYEQYF
TRBV7-7 | CASSSLPDSEQYF
TRBV5-1 | CASTRPGQGASEAFF
TRBV11-3 | CASSPRGLTGGFYEQYF
TRBV5-4 | CASSWGGGADTQYF
TRBV6-6 | CASSPVGRNTGELFF
TRBV29-1 | CSGTLGGSGSYEQYF
TRBV19 | CASGRGLGTYNEQFF
TRBV2 | CASSDLNNYRQFF
TRBV5-4 | CASSLGLASNPTYNEQFF
TRBV28 | CASSFVVEAFGTSGSVGELFF
TRBV15 | CATSRDGFGYTF
TRBV29-1 | CSVLYGGPYEQYF
TRBV29-1 | CSVGNSPSEQFF
TRBV28 | CASSPRTRNEAFF
TRBV7-8 | CASSATGSFSYEQYF
TRBV7-2 | CASSLAGLAGVNEQFF
TRBV5-5 | CASSLVTATGNTIYF
TRBV7-2 | CASSLDRTNTEAFF
TRBV9 | CASSVDSINYGYTF
TRBV18 | CASSPPFVLSSYEQYF
TRBV9 | CASSRPGNEQFF
TRBV7-3 | CASSLSRLAGINEQFF
TRBV19 | CASSIGTGLSYEQYF
TRBV18 | CASSPGDRALGQPQHF
TRBV28 | CASSFLRGRGTGELFF
TRBV28 | CASSPGGVYGYTF
TRBV5-6 | CASSPPLARRNTEAFF